This T cell receptor (beta chain) was obtained from a study of blood T cell repertoires in COVID-19. The overall study: Collection of acute and convalescent COVID-19 samples took place in the United States, Italy and Spain. T cells, B-cell-depleted T cells, or PBMCs supplied cDNA or gDNA.

This CDR3 has 13 amino acids. V gave up 5 bases and J gave up 5 bases; unmatched junction bases: 4. Per the germline V gene, CDR1 is PRHDT and CDR2 is FYEKMQ (reference sequence). Using immunoSEQ multiplex PCR, the repertoire was profiled, and TCRdb retains in-frame clones only, with some absent. The table records roughly 200,000 clones, approximately 87% of them present only once. Material for sequencing was peripheral blood. The rearrangement joins TRBV13 to TRBJ1-1, with TRBD1 matching over 8 bases. The source is a man aged 60 to 69 who had recovered from COVID-19. The CDR3 DNA follows: TGTGCCAGCAGCCGAGACAGGGGTACTGAAGCTTTCTTT. Translating it yields CASSRDRGTEAFF.